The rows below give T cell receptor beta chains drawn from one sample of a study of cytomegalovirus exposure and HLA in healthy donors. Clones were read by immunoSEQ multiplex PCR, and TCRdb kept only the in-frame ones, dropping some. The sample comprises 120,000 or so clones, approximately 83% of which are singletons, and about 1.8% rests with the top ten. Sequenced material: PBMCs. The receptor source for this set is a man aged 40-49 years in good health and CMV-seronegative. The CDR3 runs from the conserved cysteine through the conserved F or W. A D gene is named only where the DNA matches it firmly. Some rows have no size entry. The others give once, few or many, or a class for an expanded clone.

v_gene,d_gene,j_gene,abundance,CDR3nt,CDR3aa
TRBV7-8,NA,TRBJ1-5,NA,TGTGCCAGCAGCTTACTGGGGAGACAGGGCAATCAGCCCCAGCATTTT,CASSLLGRQGNQPQHF
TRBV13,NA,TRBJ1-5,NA,TGTGCCAGCAGCCAGGGGCAGGTCAATCAGCCCCAGCATTTT,CASSQGQVNQPQHF
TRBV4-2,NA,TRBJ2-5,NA,TGTGCCAGCAGCCAAGATGGTAAGCAGGGCCAAGAGACCCAGTACTTC,CASSQDGKQGQETQYF
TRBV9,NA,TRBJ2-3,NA,TGTGCCAGCAGCCACTACACAGATACGCAGTATTTT,CASSHYTDTQYF
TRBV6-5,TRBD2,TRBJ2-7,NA,TGTGCCAGCAGTTTCCGCAGACTAGCGGGGATCTACGAGCAGTACTTC,CASSFRRLAGIYEQYF
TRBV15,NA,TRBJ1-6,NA,TGTGCCACCAGCCCCGGACCCGGAGGAAATTCACCCCTCCACTTT,CATSPGPGGNSPLHF
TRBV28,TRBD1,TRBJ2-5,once,TGTGCCAGCAGCAATCCAGGGGGTTGGAAGACCCAGTACTTC,CASSNPGGWKTQYF
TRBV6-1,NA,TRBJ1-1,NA,TGTGCCAGCGTGACGACAGGAGGATTGAACACTGAAGCTTTCTTT,CASVTTGGLNTEAFF
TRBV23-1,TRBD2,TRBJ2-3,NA,TGCGCCAGCAGTACGGGACTAGCGGGGGGGCCATTTGTAGATACGCAGTATTTT,CASSTGLAGGPFVDTQYF
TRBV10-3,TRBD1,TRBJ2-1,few,TGTGCCATCAGATCCGGGACAGCCAACAATGAGCAGTTCTTC,CAIRSGTANNEQFF
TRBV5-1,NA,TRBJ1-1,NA,TGCGCCAGCAGCCCTACCCTGAGCACTGAAGCTTTCTTT,CASSPTLSTEAFF
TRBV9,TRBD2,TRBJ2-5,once,TGTGCCAGCAGCCTCATCGGGACTAGCGGGGGGGAGACCCAGTACTTC,CASSLIGTSGGETQYF
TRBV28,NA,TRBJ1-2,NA,TGTGCCAGCAGCCTCCCGCGGGTTAAGTATGGCTACACCTTC,CASSLPRVKYGYTF
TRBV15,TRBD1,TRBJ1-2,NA,TGTGCCACCAGCAGAGATCTTAGCGGGACAGGGAGTTCTGTTAACTATGGCTACACCTTC,CATSRDLSGTGSSVNYGYTF
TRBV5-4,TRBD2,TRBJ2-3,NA,TGTGCCAGCAGCTTGGTAGGCCTAGCGGGGGAATATTTT,CASSLVGLAGEYF
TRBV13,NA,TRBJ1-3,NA,TGTGCCAGCACGCCTTCGGGGGTTTTTTCTGGAAACACCATATATTTT,CASTPSGVFSGNTIYF
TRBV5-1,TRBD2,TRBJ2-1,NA,TGCGCCAGCAGCTCGGACGCGGGGGGGTACAATGAGCAGTTCTTC,CASSSDAGGYNEQFF
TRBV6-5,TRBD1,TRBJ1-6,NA,TGTGCCAGCACCGGGACAGGGGGGTCACCCCTCCACTTT,CASTGTGGSPLHF
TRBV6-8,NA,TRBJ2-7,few,TGTGCCAGCAGTTACAAAACGAACTACTCCTACGAGCAGTACTTC,CASSYKTNYSYEQYF
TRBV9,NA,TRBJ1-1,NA,TGTGCCAGCAGTCTGGCAACAGCGGGAACTGAAGCTTTCTTT,CASSLATAGTEAFF
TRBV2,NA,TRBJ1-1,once,TGTGCCAGCAGTGTCCTCGACAGCAGAGCTTTCTTT,CASSVLDSRAFF
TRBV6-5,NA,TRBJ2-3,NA,TGTGCCAGCAGTTCTCCTCCTAGCGGCACAGATACGCAGTATTTT,CASSSPPSGTDTQYF
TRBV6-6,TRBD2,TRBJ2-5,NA,TGTGCCAGCAGTTTCCAAGGACTAGCGGAGGAGACCCAGTACTTC,CASSFQGLAEETQYF
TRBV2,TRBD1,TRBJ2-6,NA,TGTGCCAGCAGTGGGACAGGGGGCGGTGGGGCCAACGTCCTGACTTTC,CASSGTGGGGANVLTF
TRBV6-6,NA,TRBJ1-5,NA,TGTGCCAGCAGTCCTTCAGGGCCTGGCAATCAGCCCCAGCATTTT,CASSPSGPGNQPQHF
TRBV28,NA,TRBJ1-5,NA,TGTGCCAGCAGCCCAACAGCGGGGGGTCAGCCCCAGCATTTT,CASSPTAGGQPQHF
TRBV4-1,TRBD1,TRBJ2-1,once,TGCGCCAGCAGCCCCGGGACAGGGGTGGACAATGAGCAGTTCTTC,CASSPGTGVDNEQFF
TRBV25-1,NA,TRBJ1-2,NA,TGTGCCAGCAGTCAGGGGAACTATGGCTACACCTTC,CASSQGNYGYTF
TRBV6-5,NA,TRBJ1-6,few,TGTGCCAGCAGTTACATCCCCGGGAATTCACCCCTCCACTTT,CASSYIPGNSPLHF
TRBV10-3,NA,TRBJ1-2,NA,TGTGCCATCAGTGCCCTGGACACTTCCTATGGCTACACCTTC,CAISALDTSYGYTF
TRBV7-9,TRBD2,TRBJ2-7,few,TGTGCCAGCAGCTCTCGGACTAGCGGGACTGTCTACGAGCAGTACTTC,CASSSRTSGTVYEQYF
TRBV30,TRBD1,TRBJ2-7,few,TGTGCCTGGGGATCGGGACAGGAGGCATACGAGCAGTACTTC,CAWGSGQEAYEQYF
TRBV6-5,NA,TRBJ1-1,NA,TGTGCCAGCAGACCACTCGGTCGAAGTGAAGCTTTCTTT,CASRPLGRSEAFF
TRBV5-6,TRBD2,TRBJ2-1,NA,TGTGCCAGCAGCCGTCGAACCGGGACTAGCGGGGGCAATGAGCAGTTCTTC,CASSRRTGTSGGNEQFF
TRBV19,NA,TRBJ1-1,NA,TGTGCCAGTAGTATAAGGGCCGGGAGGGGCGACACTGAAGCTTTCTTT,CASSIRAGRGDTEAFF
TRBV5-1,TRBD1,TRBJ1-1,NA,TGCGCCAGCAGCTTCCGTCCCCGTACCGGGACAGAGTCCGCTGAAGCTTTCTTT,CASSFRPRTGTESAEAFF
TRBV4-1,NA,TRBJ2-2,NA,TGCGCCAGCAGCCAAGGGGCAACGAACACCGGGGAGCTGTTTTTT,CASSQGATNTGELFF
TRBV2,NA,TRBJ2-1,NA,TGTGCCAGCAGTGAGGGGCGTACCTACAATGAGCAGTTCTTC,CASSEGRTYNEQFF
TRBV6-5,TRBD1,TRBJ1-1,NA,TGTGCCAGCAGTTATGGCAACAGGGGGGCCAACACTGAAGCTTTCTTT,CASSYGNRGANTEAFF